These 20 T cell receptor beta chains came from one sample sequenced in a study of control samples from healthy donors and cancer patients. Profiling relied on immunoSEQ multiplex PCR, and the TCRdb table lists in-frame clones only, not all of them. This sample has 120,000 to 150,000 clones, with about 91% found just once. The material sequenced was blood. The receptors were sampled from a man in his thirties or forties in good health.

The chain carries TRBV30 and TRBJ1-1; D uncertain. Between the trimmed V and J ends, which lost 4 bases and 2 bases, there was a span of 20 bases. Germline CDR1 and CDR2: GTSNPN and SVGIG (reference sequence). This CDR3 region has 16 residues. In nucleotides, the CDR3 is TGTGCCTGGATCATTATGTCGGGGTCGAGCAACACTGAAGCTTTCTTT. It codes for CAWIIMSGSSNTEAFF.

V and J are TRBV28 and TRBJ2-7; tentatively, D is TRBD2 (7 bases). Trimming cost V 0 bases and J 3 bases, with 12 bases left between them. This CDR3 has 15 residues. Per the germline V gene, CDR1 is MDHEN and CDR2 is SYDVKM. CDR3 region: CASSLWRGPGYEQYF. DNA of the CDR3: TGTGCCAGCAGTTTATGGCGGGGGCCGGGCTACGAGCAGTACTTC.

V and J are TRBV27 and TRBJ1-2; tentative D call: TRBD1 (5 bases). CDR1 is MNHEY and CDR2 is SMNVEV in the germline V gene (reference sequence). The CDR3 runs 14 residues. The V end was cut by 6 bases, the J end by 6 bases, with 17 bases between. As DNA, the CDR3 is TGTGCCAGCAGACAAGTACGGGGGAGGGATGGCTACACCTTC. Translated: CASRQVRGRDGYTF.

CDR3 DNA: TGTGCCAGCTCAGGGCCGGGACAGGGGTTCGAGCAGTACTTC. Translation: CASSGPGQGFEQYF. The chain recombines TRBV18 with TRBJ2-7; 10 positions match TRBD1. V was pared by 5 bases and J by 6 bases, with 7 bases of the junction left unmatched. This CDR3 is built from 14 residues. Looked up from germline, CDR1 is KGHSH and CDR2 is LQKENI.

This clone was counted only a few times. The rearrangement links TRBV11-2 to TRBJ1-1; TRBD1 matches at 9 bases. Germline CDR1 SGHAT, CDR2 FQNNGV. Unmatched junction bases numbered 8, after V lost 4 bases and J lost 5 bases. This CDR3 is built from 15 residues. The CDR3 protein is CASSSTDRGWTEAFF. As DNA, the CDR3 is TGTGCCAGCAGCTCGACGGACAGGGGTTGGACTGAAGCTTTCTTT.

The chain joins TRBV11-2 to TRBJ1-1; D not certain. The CDR3 has 15 amino acids. Germline values: CDR1 SGHAT, CDR2 FQNNGV. V lost 3 bases and J lost 1, with 12 bases in between. The CDR3 region is CASSFEWTPNTEAFF. In DNA form, the CDR3 reads TGTGCCAGCAGCTTTGAGTGGACGCCGAACACTGAAGCTTTCTTT.

The chain combines TRBV3-1 (or the pseudogene TRBV3-2) with TRBJ2-4, with TRBD2 matching 14 bases. V was pared by 3 bases and J by 1 base, with 8 bases of the junction left unmatched. The CDR3 totals 19 residues. Germline V gives CDR1 LGHDT, CDR2 YNNKEL (reference sequence). CDR3 sequence reads: CASSHSGLAGVAAKNIQYF. The CDR3 DNA sequence: TGTGCCAGCAGCCATTCGGGACTAGCGGGGGTCGCGGCCAAAAACATTCAGTACTTC.

The rearrangement uses TRBV23-1 and TRBJ1-3; 8 positions agree with TRBD1. Being an ORF, TRBV23-1 has a function that is uncertain. The V segment lost 7 bases and the J segment 4 bases; nucleotides outside the gene matches: 9. The CDR3 contains 15 residues. The CDR3 nucleotides are TGCGCCAGCAACTCAACAGGGGGAGGGGGAAACACCATATATTTT. Its protein is CASNSTGGGGNTIYF.

The chain combines TRBV19 with TRBJ2-1; 9 nucleotides line up with TRBD2. CDR1 and CDR2 from the germline V gene are LNHDA and SQIVND (reference sequence). The trim removed 3 bases at V and 2 bases at J, leaving 8 bases unmatched. The CDR3 has 17 residues. CDR3 in DNA: TGTGCCAGTAGTATCCGCGGCGGGGGGGGGACCTACAATGAGCAGTTCTTC. Translation gives CASSIRGGGGTYNEQFF.

The chain links TRBV5-1 to TRBJ2-3; possible D gene TRBD1, 6 bases. The V end lost 3 bases, the J end lost 1 base, and 15 bases lay between the germline ends. The CDR3 is 16 amino acids. The germline V gene encodes CDR1 SGHRS and CDR2 YFSETQ. CDR3 bases: TGCGCCAGCAGCTCCCCAGTGACAGGACGCACAGATACGCAGTATTTT. As protein: CASSSPVTGRTDTQYF.

The chain has TRBV6-1 and TRBJ2-1; 10 bases fit TRBD2. Per germline, CDR1 MNHNS and CDR2 SASEGT. The CDR3 sequence is 16 residues long. The ends lost 2 bases at V and 4 bases at J; junction bases unmatched: 5. CDR3: CASSELLAGLYNEQFF. In nucleotides, the CDR3 is TGTGCCAGCAGTGAATTACTAGCGGGGTTATACAATGAGCAGTTCTTC.

This chain uses TRBV2 with TRBJ2-1, with 8 bases matching TRBD2. There are 15 residues in the CDR3. Germline V CDR1 and CDR2: SNHLY, FYNNEI. Trimming cost V 6 bases and J 0 bases; bases outside gene matches: 4. CDR3 in amino acids: CASRTSVLSYNEQFF. CDR3 bases: TGTGCCAGCAGGACTAGCGTACTCTCCTACAATGAGCAGTTCTTC.

The V and J genes are TRBV5-4 and TRBJ1-1, with 7 positions matching TRBD1. With 0 bases clipped from V and 4 bases from J, the junction kept 3 bases outside the gene matches. This CDR3 has 14 amino acids. Per the germline V gene, CDR1 is SGHNT and CDR2 is YYREEE (reference sequence). CDR3: CASSLGQGSTEAFF. The CDR3 DNA follows: TGTGCCAGCAGCTTGGGACAGGGTAGCACTGAAGCTTTCTTT.

The chain uses TRBV7-7 and TRBJ2-1, with D possibly being TRBD1 (6 bases). The CDR3 spans 16 residues. V dropped 5 bases and J dropped 1 base, with 15 bases sitting between them. The V gene's germline CDR1 is SSHAT and CDR2 FNYEAQ (reference sequence). The CDR3 protein is CASSTAQGLSYNEQFF. The DNA for the CDR3 is TGTGCCAGCAGCACGGCACAGGGCTTATCCTACAATGAGCAGTTCTTC.

The gene calls are TRBV9 and TRBJ1-2; TRBD1 matches at 11 bases. The germline gives CDR1 SGDLS, CDR2 YYNGEE. There are 13 residues in the CDR3. Trimming at V came to 2 bases and at J to 10 bases, leaving 4 bases not matched to a gene. For the CDR3, the DNA is TGTGCCAGCAGCGTCGGGACAGGGGGAGACTACACCTTC. It specifies CASSVGTGGDYTF. Complete variable domain (other parts from reference TRBV9 and TRBJ1-2): DSGVTQTPKHLITATGQRVTLRCSPRSGDLSVYWYQQSLDQGLQFLIQYYNGEERAKGNILERFSAQQFPDLHSELNLSSLELGDSALYFCASSVGTGGDYTFGSGTRLTVV.

The CDR3 DNA sequence: TGTGCCAGCAGCGAAGCCGCTAGCGGGGGTTACGAGCAGTACTTC. This encodes CASSEAASGGYEQYF. V gene TRBV9 combines with J gene TRBJ2-7, with 10 bases that match TRBD2. This CDR3 has 15 residues. Germline CDR1 is SGDLS and CDR2 is YYNGEE. The trim removed 3 bases at V and 4 bases at J, leaving 7 bases unmatched.

V is TRBV7-2 and J is TRBJ2-7; 9 nucleotides agree with TRBD2. CDR1 is SGHTA and CDR2 is FQGNSA in the germline V gene. The trim removed 1 base at V and 3 bases at J, leaving 4 bases unmatched. This CDR3 has 15 amino acids. The chain's CDR3 is CASSLDSSGDYEQYF. The CDR3 nucleotides are TGTGCCAGCAGCTTAGATTCTAGCGGGGACTACGAGCAGTACTTC. The complete variable domain, with remaining parts taken from reference TRBV7-2 and TRBJ2-7, reads GAGVSQSPSNKVTEKGKDVELRCDPISGHTALYWYRQSLGQGLEFLIYFQGNSAPDKSGLPSDRFSAERTGGSVSTLTIQRTQQEDSAVYLCASSLDSSGDYEQYFGPGTRLTVT.

The chain is built from TRBV18 and TRBJ1-1; D not resolved. The V end lost 3 bases, the J end lost 1 base, and 12 bases lay between the germline ends. Germline V CDR1 and CDR2: KGHSH, LQKENI. CDR3 size: 15 residues. In DNA, the CDR3 is TGTGCCAGCTCACCCCAGGTGGGCCAGAACACTGAAGCTTTCTTT. Translating it yields CASSPQVGQNTEAFF. The variable domain in full, completed from reference TRBV18 and TRBJ1-1, reads NAGVMQNPRHLVRRRGQEARLRCSPMKGHSHVYWYRQLPEEGLKFMVYLQKENIIDESGMPKERFSAEFPKEGPSILRIQQVVRGDSAAYFCASSPQVGQNTEAFFGQGTRLTVV.

The rearrangement links TRBV7-8 to TRBJ1-3, with no clear D. The CDR3 loop spans 14 amino acids. Germline CDR1 SGHVS, CDR2 FQNEAQ. V was trimmed by 5 bases and J by 2 bases, leaving 10 bases between them. The CDR3 sequence: CASSDTAAGNTIYF. CDR3 DNA: TGTGCCAGCAGCGACACAGCTGCTGGAAACACCATATATTTT.

V gene TRBV19 combines with J gene TRBJ1-1; D gene ambiguous. V was pared by 3 bases and J by 0 bases, with 14 bases between. Germline loops: CDR1 LNHDA, CDR2 SQIVND (reference sequence). The CDR3 is made up of 16 amino acids. The CDR3 protein is CASSMGTVSMNTEAFF. The CDR3 DNA reads as TGTGCCAGTAGTATGGGCACGGTATCCATGAACACTGAAGCTTTCTTT.